Below are 31 T cell receptor beta chains sequenced from a single sample in a study of blood T cell repertoires in COVID-19 (dated by TCRdb to about 2020). Libraries were prepared through the immunoSEQ multiplex PCR assay. The immuneACCESS repertoire file appears here via TCRdb, limited to in-frame rearrangements. These files lack a portion of the clones; in checked studies, under half of the deficit traces to unresolved V genes, and the cause of the others is not known. In all, the sample holds roughly 80,000 clones, and over 80% of those were seen once. The ten top clones hold about 9% of the sample. Specimen: peripheral blood. These receptor sequences come from a human donor in a cohort sampled during active COVID-19.

The gene calls are TRBV24-1 and TRBJ1-4, with a weak D call TRBD1 (5 bases). Per germline, CDR1 KGHDR and CDR2 SFDVKD. The CDR3 has 15 amino acids. V was pared by 1 base and J by 8 bases, with 13 bases between. The CDR3 region is CATSDFGQGGEKLFF. Written as DNA, the CDR3 is TGTGCCACCAGTGATTTTGGGCAGGGAGGGGAAAAACTGTTTTTT.

This chain uses TRBV6-4 with TRBJ2-3; 8 nucleotides agree with TRBD2. The CDR3 runs 19 residues. Germline V gene data show CDR1 as MRHNA and CDR2 as SNTAGT. With 0 bases clipped from V and 0 bases from J, the junction kept 11 bases outside the gene matches. The CDR3 nucleotides are TGTGCCAGCAGTGACTCGGCGGTAGCGGGGACCTCTAGCACAGATACGCAGTATTTT. As protein: CASSDSAVAGTSSTDTQYF.

The V call is TRBV14, the J call TRBJ1-3, with a tentative D call TRBD1 (5 bases). This CDR3 contains 16 residues. Trimming removed 1 base at V and 2 bases at J, with 12 bases between. The germline gives CDR1 SGHDN, CDR2 FVKESK. This chain's CDR3 is CASSQVRGKTGNTIYF. The DNA of the CDR3 is TGTGCCAGCAGCCAAGTAAGGGGAAAGACTGGAAACACCATATATTTT.

The table lists this clone with a count of one. The J gene is TRBJ1-4, the V gene TRBV6-1; no definite D call. Trimming took 2 bases from V and 5 from J, leaving 9 bases between them. The CDR3 is 14 amino acids. Germline CDR1 reads MNHNS; CDR2 reads SASEGT. CDR3 sequence reads: CASSEISRNEKLFF. CDR3 DNA: TGTGCCAGCAGTGAAATCTCCAGGAATGAAAAACTGTTTTTT.

The rearrangement uses TRBV5-4 and TRBJ2-7; TRBD1 is a possible D gene (6 bases). In germline, CDR1 is SGHNT, CDR2 YYREEE (reference sequence). The V end was cut by 0 bases, the J end by 5 bases, with 18 bases between. The CDR3 contains 16 residues. The CDR3 spells CASSLGSAGVPNEQYF. CDR3 DNA: TGTGCCAGCAGCTTGGGATCGGCAGGGGTGCCTAACGAGCAGTACTTC.

This chain uses TRBV7-8 with TRBJ2-7, with a possible D match to TRBD2 (5 bases). Per germline, CDR1 SGHVS and CDR2 FQNEAQ. The V and J ends lost 4 bases and 6 bases respectively, with 19 bases between them. The CDR3 extends over 15 amino acids. CDR3 amino acids: CASSSPTGSSAEQYF. The CDR3 DNA sequence: TGTGCCAGCAGCTCGCCGACGGGGTCCTCCGCCGAGCAGTACTTC. The full variable domain, its missing parts supplied by reference TRBV7-8 and TRBJ2-7, is GAGVSQSPRYKVAKRGQDVALRCDPISGHVSLFWYQQALGQGPEFLTYFQNEAQLDKSGLPSDRFFAERPEGSVSTLKIQRTQQEDSAVYLCASSSPTGSSAEQYFGPGTRLTVT.

Of note for this clone: Other DNA sequences in the same sample also yield this CDR3. V is TRBV29-1 and J is TRBJ2-1; TRBD1 agrees at 9 bases. CDR3 length: 13 residues. The V segment lost 4 bases and the J segment 4 bases; nucleotides outside the gene matches: 2. In germline, CDR1 is SQVTM, CDR2 ANQGSEA. CDR3 loop: CSVGGTGYNEQFF. The CDR3 DNA is TGCAGCGTTGGGGGGACAGGGTACAATGAGCAGTTCTTC.

The V gene is TRBV24-1, the J gene TRBJ2-7; D perhaps matches TRBD1 (5 bases). CDR3 length equals 11 residues. Germline assignment: CDR1 KGHDR and CDR2 SFDVKD. V lost 6 bases and J lost 5, with 7 bases in between. CDR3 in DNA: TGTGCCACCAGTCAGGGCCACGAGCAGTACTTC. As protein: CATSQGHEQYF.

This clone was counted only a few times. This chain uses TRBV27 with TRBJ2-7; D not resolved. This CDR3 spans 13 amino acids. Trimming cost V 4 bases and J 3 bases, with 10 bases left between them. The germline V gene has CDR1 MNHEY and CDR2 SMNVEV (reference sequence). DNA for the CDR3: TGTGCCAGCAGTTCCTCCGGGTTCTACGAGCAGTACTTC. This gives the protein CASSSSGFYEQYF.

J is TRBJ2-7 and V is TRBV13, with D possibly matching TRBD2 (5 bases). Deletions cut 5 bases from V and 6 bases from J, with 14 bases between. The CDR3 has 13 amino acids. Germline V gene lookup returns CDR1 PRHDT and CDR2 FYEKMQ (reference sequence). CDR3 bases: TGTGCCAGCAGCCCCGTAGCGACCGGCGAGCAGTACTTC. It codes for CASSPVATGEQYF. The full variable domain, in which reference TRBV13 and TRBJ2-7 provide the parts outside the CDR3, is AAGVIQSPRHLIKEKRETATLKCYPIPRHDTVYWYQQGPGQDPQFLISFYEKMQSDKGSIPDRFSAQQFSDYHSELNMSSLELGDSALYFCASSPVATGEQYFGPGTRLTVT.

The J gene is TRBJ2-5, the V gene TRBV7-9; no clear D. The CDR3 runs 14 residues. Trimming pared 5 bases from V and 5 bases from J, leaving 15 bases between. Germline V gives CDR1 SEHNR, CDR2 FQNEAQ (reference sequence). CDR3 coding DNA: TGTGCCAGCAGCCCATACGAGGCGATGGAGACCCAGTACTTC. Translated: CASSPYEAMETQYF.

The V gene is TRBV7-9, the J gene TRBJ2-5; D possibly corresponds to TRBD1 (6 bases). The germline gives CDR1 SEHNR, CDR2 FQNEAQ (reference sequence). This CDR3 has 14 amino acids. Trimming removed 2 bases at V and 2 bases at J, with 9 bases between. The chain's CDR3 is CASSLQQGQETQYF. As DNA, the CDR3 is TGTGCCAGCAGCTTACAACAGGGACAAGAGACCCAGTACTTC.

The chain recombines TRBV28 with TRBJ2-5, with 11 bases identical to TRBD2. Germline V gives CDR1 MDHEN, CDR2 SYDVKM. There are 16 residues in the CDR3. With V trimmed by 8 bases and J by 3 bases, 11 bases remained unmatched. CDR3 DNA: TGTGCCAGCCCTCAGGGGCTAGCGGGGGGTAAAGAGACCCAGTACTTC. Protein product: CASPQGLAGGKETQYF.

This chain uses TRBV5-1 with TRBJ2-7; 7 nucleotides agree with TRBD2. The CDR3 is 16 amino acids. J was trimmed by 5 bases and V by 0 bases; bases with no gene match: 11. Germline V lookup: CDR1 SGHRS, CDR2 YFSETQ. The CDR3 coding sequence is TGCGCCAGCAGCTTGGTTGAGGGAGGGCTTAGGAACGAGCAGTACTTC. Its translation: CASSLVEGGLRNEQYF.

The chain joins TRBV24-1 to TRBJ1-2; perhaps TRBD1 as D (5 bases). CDR1 is KGHDR and CDR2 is SFDVKD in the germline V gene. This CDR3 has 16 residues. The V end lost 4 bases, the J end lost 5 bases, and 19 bases lay between the germline ends. DNA for the CDR3: TGTGCCACCAGTGAGTCCACAGGCCCCGCTTTATATGGCTACACCTTC. Its translation: CATSESTGPALYGYTF.

This chain uses TRBV13 with TRBJ2-2; possibly TRBD1 for D (5 bases). CDR1 is PRHDT, CDR2 FYEKMQ, per germline (reference sequence). Trimming cost V 8 bases and J 4 bases, with 11 bases left between them. This CDR3 comprises 13 residues. Here the CDR3 DNA reads TGTGCCAGCGGGCTTAGGGGCACCGGGGAGCTGTTTTTT. Residues: CASGLRGTGELFF. Full variable domain (remainder filled in from reference TRBV13 and TRBJ2-2): AAGVIQSPRHLIKEKRETATLKCYPIPRHDTVYWYQQGPGQDPQFLISFYEKMQSDKGSIPDRFSAQQFSDYHSELNMSSLELGDSALYFCASGLRGTGELFFGEGSRLTVL.

The table lists this clone with a few counts. The chain recombines TRBV30 with TRBJ1-6; D unresolved. Germline CDR1 and CDR2: GTSNPN and SVGIG (reference sequence). Trimming took 3 bases from V and 8 from J, leaving 14 bases between them. The CDR3 covers 14 residues. The CDR3 nucleotides are TGTGCCTGGAGCGCGACCGATGGGCATTCACCCCTCCACTTT. This gives the protein CAWSATDGHSPLHF.

The chain employs TRBV10-2 and TRBJ2-1, with 7 positions matching TRBD2. V lost 6 bases and J lost 7; bases outside the gene matches: 9. This CDR3 spans 14 amino acids. CDR1 and CDR2 (germline): WSHSY, SAAADI. This CDR3 is CASRTGGPGNEQFF. CDR3 sequence (DNA): TGCGCCAGCAGAACGGGAGGCCCGGGTAATGAGCAGTTCTTC.

The chain links TRBV19 to TRBJ2-6; TRBD2 is a possible D gene (5 bases). CDR3 size: 14 residues. V was cut by 5 bases and J by 4 bases, with 9 bases left in between. CDR1 LNHDA and CDR2 SQIVND come from the germline V gene (reference sequence). The CDR3 nucleotides are TGTGCCAGTAGTCGGGGATCCGGGGCCAACGTCCTGACTTTC. This translates into CASSRGSGANVLTF. Full variable domain (rest looked up from reference TRBV19 and TRBJ2-6): DGGITQSPKYLFRKEGQNVTLSCEQNLNHDAMYWYRQDPGQGLRLIYYSQIVNDFQKGDIAEGYSVSREKKESFPLTVTSAQKNPTAFYLCASSRGSGANVLTFGAGSRLTVL.

V and J are TRBV28 and TRBJ1-5, with 7 nucleotides matching TRBD1. Germline V gene sequence: CDR1 MDHEN, CDR2 SYDVKM. V lost 6 bases, J lost 4 bases, and 9 bases stayed unmatched. This CDR3 region has 15 residues. CDR3 sequence (DNA): TGTGCCAGCAGCCGAACAGGGGCGCGGAATCAGCCCCAGCATTTT. As protein: CASSRTGARNQPQHF.

CDR3 bases: TGTGCCAGCAGTAGGAGGGGTGAGCAGTTCTTC. It codes for CASSRRGEQFF. The chain recombines TRBV6-5 with TRBJ2-1, with TRBD2 as a possible D gene (6 bases). Germline-derived CDR1 and CDR2 are MNHEY and SVGAGI. The CDR3 runs 11 residues. The V end was cut by 5 bases, the J end by 9 bases, with 8 bases between.

This clone appeared a few times. The genes are TRBV6-1 and TRBJ1-5, with 10 bases matching TRBD1. Germline lookup yields CDR1 MNHNS and CDR2 SASEGT. Trimming cost V 1 base and J 8 bases; bases outside gene matches: 5. This CDR3 comprises 15 residues. In nucleotides, the CDR3 is TGTGCCAGCAGTGAAGGGGGGGGACAGGGGAAGCCCCAGCATTTT. Translation gives CASSEGGGQGKPQHF.

This clone was seen more than once but under ten times. The chain is built from TRBV6-5 and TRBJ2-3; 10 positions agree with TRBD2. Germline loops: CDR1 MNHEY, CDR2 SVGAGI. The CDR3 is made up of 16 amino acids. After removal of 4 bases from V and 2 bases from J, the junction contained 6 bases not matched to a gene. CDR3 DNA sequence: TGTGCCAGCAGTTCGGCACTAGCGGGACTCACAGATACGCAGTATTTT. This gives the protein CASSSALAGLTDTQYF.

The V and J genes are TRBV19 and TRBJ1-1; D gene ambiguous. The V and J ends lost 5 bases and 5 bases respectively, with 18 bases between them. Germline CDR1 reads LNHDA; CDR2 reads SQIVND (reference sequence). The CDR3 runs to 15 residues. This CDR3 reads CASSGGEAGKTEAFF. DNA for the CDR3: TGTGCCAGTAGTGGTGGAGAAGCGGGGAAGACTGAAGCTTTCTTT.

This chain joins TRBV15 and TRBJ2-2, with 7 bases lining up with TRBD1. CDR1 and CDR2 from the germline V gene are LNHNV and YYDKDF (reference sequence). Trimming cost V 2 bases and J 6 bases; bases outside gene matches: 0. The CDR3 is 13 residues long. Written as DNA, the CDR3 is TGTGCCACCAGCAGACAGGGGGCCGGGGAGCTGTTTTTT. Encoded protein: CATSRQGAGELFF.

This clone appeared once. V and J are TRBV4-1 and TRBJ2-3, with TRBD2 matching over 9 bases. Per germline, CDR1 MGHRA and CDR2 YSYEKL. The CDR3 has 17 amino acids. V lost 1 base and J lost 0; bases outside the gene matches: 5. The CDR3 reads CASSQGPSGTSTDTQYF. Written as DNA, the CDR3 is TGCGCCAGCAGCCAAGGTCCTAGCGGGACTAGCACAGATACGCAGTATTTT.

V is TRBV19 and J is TRBJ2-2; D is unclear. Trimming stripped 1 base from V and 5 bases from J, with 11 bases between. Germline V lookup: CDR1 LNHDA, CDR2 SQIVND (reference sequence). The CDR3 has 15 residues. The CDR3 nucleotides are TGTGCCAGTAGTATAGCGGCCAGAGGAACCGGGGAGCTGTTTTTT. This gives the protein CASSIAARGTGELFF.

This clone was observed once. The chain is built from TRBV5-1 and TRBJ1-4, with D possibly matching TRBD1 (5 bases). Trimming removed 2 bases at V and 8 bases at J, with 13 bases between. Germline CDR1 SGHRS, CDR2 YFSETQ. CDR3 size: 14 residues. In nucleotides, the CDR3 is TGCGCCAGCAGCTTAGGGCAGGGTATAGAAAAACTGTTTTTT. Translation gives CASSLGQGIEKLFF.

The V gene is TRBV6-6, the J gene TRBJ2-5; D is possibly TRBD1 (6 bases). V was shortened by 8 bases and J by 1 base, with 8 bases between the two germline ends. The CDR3 totals 12 residues. Germline loops: CDR1 MNHNY, CDR2 SVGAGI (reference sequence). The CDR3: CASGGGQETQYF. The CDR3 DNA reads as TGTGCCAGCGGGGGCGGCCAAGAGACCCAGTACTTC.

This chain joins TRBV6-5 and TRBJ1-5; TRBD1 matches at 7 bases. The CDR3 spans 14 residues. Trimming removed 6 bases from V and 7 bases from J; junction bases left unmatched: 9. Germline-derived CDR1 and CDR2 are MNHEY and SVGAGI. This CDR3 is CASRTGTEGQPQHF. The CDR3, as DNA: TGTGCCAGCAGGACGGGGACAGAAGGGCAGCCCCAGCATTTT.

This sequence joins TRBV24-1 and TRBJ2-2; 10 bases fit TRBD1. CDR3 length: 15 amino acids. The V gene end was trimmed by 4 bases and the J gene end by 6 bases; junction bases not matched to a gene: 4. Germline-derived CDR1 and CDR2 are KGHDR and SFDVKD. The CDR3 bases are TGTGCCACCAGTGACGGGACAGGGGTGTCCGGGGAGCTGTTTTTT. Translated, it gives CATSDGTGVSGELFF.